These 21 T cell receptor beta chains were all obtained from the same sample, sequenced in a study of cytomegalovirus exposure and HLA in healthy donors. Primers included in the PCR were 60 Vbeta and 13 Jbeta primers. Assay used: immunoSEQ multiplex PCR; TCRdb lists only in-frame clones, some missing. The sample holds 85,000 to 100,000 clones, approximately 75% seen once. The sequencing input was PBMCs. The receptors stem from a middle-aged woman in good health and CMV-seronegative.

The chain employs TRBV5-4 and TRBJ2-5; 11 positions agree with TRBD2. J was trimmed by 5 bases and V by 5 bases; bases with no gene match: 2. This CDR3 region has 13 residues. CDR1 SGHNT and CDR2 YYREEE come from the germline V gene (reference sequence). This CDR3 reads CASSLAGGETQYF. Here the CDR3 DNA reads TGTGCCAGCAGTTTAGCGGGGGGGGAGACCCAGTACTTC.

This rearrangement joins TRBV27 to TRBJ1-6; 11 bases align to TRBD1. CDR1 MNHEY and CDR2 SMNVEV come from the germline V gene (reference sequence). This CDR3 is 14 amino acids long. V shed 6 bases, J shed 7 bases, and the junction held 2 bases outside the gene matches. CDR3 protein: CASRRTGGNSPLHF. The CDR3 DNA sequence: TGTGCCAGCAGGAGGACAGGGGGCAATTCACCCCTCCACTTT.

Concerning this clone itself: A junction end diverges from the germline sequence, so it may reflect a read error. The J gene is TRBJ1-2, the V gene TRBV11-2; 9 positions agree with TRBD1. This CDR3 has 13 amino acids. CDR1 and CDR2 (germline): SGHAT, FQNNGV. CDR3 residues: CASSLGTGDGYPF. In DNA, the CDR3 is TGTGCCAGCAGCTTAGGGACAGGGGATGGCTACCCCTTC. The whole variable domain, remainder taken from reference TRBV11-2 and TRBJ1-2, is EAGVAQSPRYKIIEKRQSVAFWCNPISGHATLYWYQQILGQGPKLLIQFQNNGVVDDSQLPKDRFSAERLKGVDSTLKIQPAKLEDSAVYLCASSLGTGDGYPFGSGTRLTVV.

J is TRBJ2-7 and V is TRBV6-5; 9 nucleotides agree with TRBD1. The CDR3 extends over 15 amino acids. V lost 0 bases to trimming and J lost 9 bases; unmatched junction nucleotides: 9. CDR1 and CDR2 from the germline V gene are MNHEY and SVGAGI. CDR3: CASSYSGGTGNLQYF. The CDR3 DNA reads as TGTGCCAGCAGTTACTCAGGCGGGACAGGGAATCTGCAGTACTTC.

The chain joins TRBV29-1 to TRBJ1-2; 7 bases line up with TRBD1. Germline values: CDR1 SQVTM, CDR2 ANQGSEA. The CDR3 is 13 amino acids. Trimming at V came to 6 bases and at J to 1 base, leaving 5 bases not matched to a gene. This CDR3 is CSVGGQVNYGYTF. Here the CDR3 DNA reads TGCAGCGTGGGCGGACAGGTTAACTATGGCTACACCTTC.

This clone showed up just a few times. The gene calls are TRBV5-1 and TRBJ2-2, with D hard to call. The V gene's germline CDR1 is SGHRS and CDR2 YFSETQ. V lost 4 bases and J 0 bases, leaving 13 bases between the germline ends. This CDR3 is 16 amino acids long. In DNA, the CDR3 is TGCGCCAGCAGCCCTTTGACTGGAGCGAACACCGGGGAGCTGTTTTTT. It translates to CASSPLTGANTGELFF.

The chain has TRBV27 and TRBJ1-5; 7 bases map to TRBD1. Germline-derived CDR1 and CDR2 are MNHEY and SMNVEV (reference sequence). This CDR3 has 14 amino acids. V lost 5 bases and J lost 6; bases outside the gene matches: 7. Here the CDR3 DNA reads TGTGCCAGCAGTGCGACAGGGAAGATTCAGCCCCAGCATTTT. It specifies CASSATGKIQPQHF.

The rearrangement uses TRBV9 and TRBJ1-3; 7 bases align to TRBD1. The V and J ends lost 3 bases and 0 bases, in that order; junction bases with no gene match: 3. The V gene's germline CDR1 is SGDLS and CDR2 YYNGEE. The CDR3 contains 15 residues. CDR3 DNA sequence: TGTGCCAGCAGCGGACAGGGAAACTCTGGAAACACCATATATTTT. This translates into CASSGQGNSGNTIYF.

V and J are TRBV7-9 and TRBJ1-3, with 11 bases matching TRBD1. CDR3 length equals 13 residues. The ends lost 4 bases at V and 8 bases at J; junction bases unmatched: 1. Germline assignment: CDR1 SEHNR and CDR2 FQNEAQ (reference sequence). The CDR3 DNA reads TGTGCCAGCAGCTGGGACAGGGGGGACACCATATATTTT. Translated, it gives CASSWDRGDTIYF.

This clone was detected only once. The CDR3 nucleotides read TGTGCCAGCAGCTACTACGAGACCCAGTACTTC. Its translation is CASSYYETQYF. The chain uses TRBV11-2 and TRBJ2-5; D not certain. This CDR3 has 11 residues. Germline loops: CDR1 SGHAT, CDR2 FQNNGV. The V gene lost 4 bases and the J gene lost 5 bases, with 5 bases spanning the gap.

J is TRBJ2-7 and V is TRBV5-4; 8 bases are a match to TRBD1. The CDR3 has 16 amino acids. V trimming: 4 bases; J trimming: 0 bases; junction bases outside the gene matches: 9. Per germline, CDR1 SGHNT and CDR2 YYREEE (reference sequence). CDR3 sequence (DNA): TGTGCCAGCAGCGAAGGACAGGGAACCATCTCCTACGAGCAGTACTTC. This codes for CASSEGQGTISYEQYF.

The rearrangement links TRBV5-4 to TRBJ1-1; D is unresolved. Deletions cut 0 bases from V and 1 base from J, with 10 bases between. The CDR3 contains 15 residues. The V gene's germline CDR1 is SGHNT and CDR2 YYREEE (reference sequence). CDR3 protein: CASSLAEGGNTEAFF. The CDR3 bases are TGTGCCAGCAGCTTGGCGGAGGGTGGGAACACTGAAGCTTTCTTT.

The J gene is TRBJ2-7, the V gene TRBV30; possibly TRBD2 for D (5 bases). Germline V gene sequence: CDR1 GTSNPN, CDR2 SVGIG (reference sequence). The CDR3 has 12 residues. Trimming shortened V by 3 bases and J by 2 bases, and 8 bases separated the two germline ends. The CDR3 DNA is TGTGCCTGGAGGGACTCCACCTACGAGCAGTACTTC. It yields the protein CAWRDSTYEQYF.

The chain carries TRBV29-1 and TRBJ1-2, with D perhaps matching TRBD1 (5 bases). The V end was cut by 4 bases, the J end by 5 bases, with 5 bases between. The CDR3 loop spans 10 amino acids. CDR1 is SQVTM, CDR2 ANQGSEA, per germline. CDR3 region: CSVAGYGYTF. The CDR3, as DNA: TGCAGCGTTGCAGGGTATGGCTACACCTTC. Using reference TRBV29-1 and TRBJ1-2 for the parts outside the CDR3, the full variable domain is SAVISQKPSRDICQRGTSLTIQCQVDSQVTMMFWYRQQPGQSLTLIATANQGSEATYESGFVIDKFPISRPNLTFSTLTVSNMSPEDSSIYLCSVAGYGYTFGSGTRLTVV.

The genes are TRBV30 and TRBJ2-1; TRBD2 matches 13 bases. This CDR3 has 14 residues. The V gene's germline CDR1 is GTSNPN and CDR2 SVGIG (reference sequence). The J segment lost 12 bases and the V segment lost 8 bases, leaving 13 bases of the junction unmatched. CDR3 nucleotides: TGTGCCCACGGACTAGCGGGGGCCCGAACGGGGCAGTTCTTC. It translates to CAHGLAGARTGQFF.

The chain has TRBV29-1 and TRBJ2-7; 10 bases map to TRBD1. Germline CDR1 is SQVTM and CDR2 is ANQGSEA. The CDR3 extends over 13 amino acids. Losses at the gene ends were 4 bases for V and 7 bases for J; bases not matched to a gene: 7. CDR3 loop: CSVGQGAMLEQYF. CDR3 nucleotide sequence: TGCAGCGTTGGACAGGGGGCGATGTTAGAGCAGTACTTC.

This clone appeared many times. J is TRBJ2-1 and V is TRBV4-1; D not resolved. The V gene lost 1 base and the J gene lost 7 bases, with 11 bases spanning the gap. Germline-derived CDR1 and CDR2 are MGHRA and YSYEKL. There are 14 residues in the CDR3. CDR3 in DNA: TGCGCCAGCAGCCAAGGAGGATTGCTGAATGAGCAGTTCTTC. Its protein product is CASSQGGLLNEQFF.

This clone came up once. The chain links TRBV5-1 to TRBJ2-2; tentatively, D is TRBD1 (6 bases). V lost 0 bases and J lost 5, with 17 bases in between. The CDR3 consists of 17 residues. Germline V CDR1 and CDR2: SGHRS, YFSETQ. The CDR3 spells CASSLGAGERKTGELFF. Written as DNA, the CDR3 is TGCGCCAGCAGCTTGGGGGCAGGGGAACGAAAGACCGGGGAGCTGTTTTTT.

The CDR3 region is CASSLTGDTGELFF. The CDR3, as DNA: TGTGCCAGCAGTCTCACGGGGGACACCGGGGAGCTGTTTTTT. V usage is TRBV28 and J usage is TRBJ2-2; D possibly corresponds to TRBD2 (6 bases). The length of the CDR3 is 14 residues. The V gene's germline CDR1 is MDHEN and CDR2 SYDVKM. V lost 5 bases and J 3 bases, leaving 10 bases between the germline ends.

Note on this clone: One end of the junction varies from germline; a read error may be responsible. The rearrangement uses TRBV4-1 and TRBJ1-5, with D unclear. CDR1 is MGHRA and CDR2 is YSYEKL in the germline V gene. The CDR3 has 14 residues. The CDR3 DNA reads TGCGCCAGCTCTCTCGCCAGTAGCAATCAGCCCCAGAATTTT. It is translated as CASSLASSNQPQNF.

This rearrangement joins TRBV11-3 to TRBJ2-1; TRBD2 might be the D (6 bases). The CDR3 extends over 13 amino acids. V dropped 5 bases and J dropped 12 bases, with 17 bases sitting between them. The V gene's germline CDR1 is SGHNT and CDR2 YENEEA. CDR3: CASSGNSGGRQFF. The CDR3 DNA reads as TGTGCCAGCAGCGGCAATTCTGGAGGGCGGCAGTTCTTC.